A single sample gave rise to the 18 T cell receptor beta chains below, sequenced in a study of T cells in Graves' hyperthyroidism and ophthalmopathy. Using RNA transcripts as the source, TCR beta CDR3 regions were amplified. An initial round of RT-PCR targeting the TCR CDR3 relied on the HTBI primer set. In TCRdb, the multiplex PCR reads were re-called with MiXCR into one record per CDR3 protein. The sample lists about 250,000 distinct CDR3 sequences, roughly 20% occurring once. Sequencing was carried out using blood. The receptors here all came from a man aged 30 to 45 with Graves' ophthalmopathy.

The rearrangement uses TRBV5-1 and TRBJ1-4, with unresolved D. V gave up 1 base and J gave up 0 bases, with 4 bases separating them. Germline V CDR1 and CDR2: SGHRS, YFSETQ. This CDR3 has 14 residues. This chain's CDR3 is CASSLSATNEKLFF. CDR3 DNA: TGCGCCAGCAGCTTGTCAGCAACTAATGAAAAACTGTTTTTT. The full variable domain, completed using reference TRBV5-1 and TRBJ1-4, is KAGVTQTPRYLIKTRGQQVTLSCSPISGHRSVSWYQQTPGQGLQFLFEYFSETQRNKGNFPGRFSGRQFSNSRSEMNVSTLELGDSALYLCASSLSATNEKLFFGSGTQLSVL.

V usage is TRBV24-1 and J usage is TRBJ1-2; TRBD1 matches 8 bases. The CDR3 runs to 15 residues. Germline values: CDR1 KGHDR, CDR2 SFDVKD. V lost 4 bases and J lost 6; bases outside the gene matches: 9. CDR3 amino acids: CATSDPRTGTHGYTF. In DNA form, the CDR3 reads TGTGCCACCAGTGACCCCCGGACAGGGACGCATGGCTACACCTTC.

This chain joins TRBV5-1 and TRBJ2-2; 9 bases match TRBD2. Germline trimming cut 0 bases from V and 5 bases from J; bases unmatched to any gene: 2. Germline V CDR1 and CDR2: SGHRS, YFSETQ. This CDR3 spans 15 amino acids. The CDR3 region is CASSLVAGVTGELFF. The CDR3 bases are TGCGCCAGCAGCTTGGTAGCGGGAGTGACCGGGGAGCTGTTTTTT.

The rearrangement joins TRBV27 to TRBJ2-2; TRBD2 aligns across 7 bases. CDR1 MNHEY and CDR2 SMNVEV come from the germline V gene (reference sequence). CDR3 length: 16 residues. Trimming took 4 bases from V and 4 from J; bases not matched to a gene: 9. The CDR3 DNA follows: TGTGCCAGCAGTTACTTCGGCGGGAGCCCCACCGGGGAGCTGTTTTTT. Its translation is CASSYFGGSPTGELFF.

This clonotype has a handful of counts. The genes are TRBV7-9 and TRBJ2-3; 8 bases are shared with TRBD2. Germline V gene sequence: CDR1 SEHNR, CDR2 FQNEAQ (reference sequence). The CDR3 is made up of 16 amino acids. The ends lost 0 bases at V and 0 bases at J; junction bases unmatched: 2. The DNA for the CDR3 is TGTGCCAGCAGCTTAGCACTAGCGGTTAGCACAGATACGCAGTATTTT. This translates into CASSLALAVSTDTQYF. Full variable domain (remainder filled in from reference TRBV7-9 and TRBJ2-3): DTGVSQNPRHKITKRGQNVTFRCDPISEHNRLYWYRQTLGQGPEFLTYFQNEAQLEKSRLLSDRFSAERPKGSFSTLEIQRTEQGDSAMYLCASSLALAVSTDTQYFGPGTRLTVL.

The V gene is TRBV7-2, the J gene TRBJ2-7; 8 bases are shared with TRBD1. The junction had 10 bases not matched to a gene; V was cut back by 5 bases and J by 4 bases. The CDR3 spans 15 residues. Germline loops: CDR1 SGHTA, CDR2 FQGNSA. CDR3 residues: CASSTTGQGIYEQYF. CDR3 bases: TGTGCCAGCAGCACCACCGGACAGGGAATTTACGAGCAGTACTTC. The full variable domain, with the rest looked up from reference TRBV7-2 and TRBJ2-7, is GAGVSQSPSNKVTEKGKDVELRCDPISGHTALYWYRQSLGQGLEFLIYFQGNSAPDKSGLPSDRFSAERTGGSVSTLTIQRTQQEDSAVYLCASSTTGQGIYEQYFGPGTRLTVT.

This rearrangement joins TRBV13 to TRBJ2-7; the match to TRBD2 covers 12 bases. The germline CDR1 and CDR2 sequences are PRHDT and FYEKMQ (reference sequence). The V gene end was trimmed by 0 bases and the J gene end by 7 bases; junction bases not matched to a gene: 7. This CDR3 is 16 amino acids long. CDR3: CASSLGTSGSPREQYF. In DNA form, the CDR3 reads TGTGCCAGCAGCTTAGGGACTAGCGGGAGCCCTCGGGAGCAGTACTTC.

In this sample, this clonotype turned up a few times. The V and J genes are TRBV29-1 and TRBJ1-1; unclear D gene. The CDR3 runs 13 residues. Trimming shortened V by 6 bases and J by 3 bases, and 14 bases separated the two germline ends. Per the germline V gene, CDR1 is SQVTM and CDR2 is ANQGSEA. CDR3 loop: CSVWAGGYTEAFF. CDR3 coding DNA: TGCAGCGTGTGGGCAGGAGGGTACACTGAAGCTTTCTTT.

Only a few counts were recorded for this clonotype. The rearrangement joins TRBV18 to TRBJ2-5; TRBD2 matches at 8 bases. V was clipped by 5 bases and J by 5 bases; unmatched bases: 4. Germline V gene data show CDR1 as KGHSH and CDR2 as LQKENI. The CDR3 sequence is 13 residues long. CDR3 in amino acids: CASSSGLEETQYF. The CDR3 nucleotides are TGTGCCAGCTCATCGGGACTAGAGGAGACCCAGTACTTC.

The genes are TRBV9 and TRBJ2-3; D remains unclear. The CDR3 loop spans 15 amino acids. V dropped 6 bases and J dropped 4 bases, with 18 bases sitting between them. The germline CDR1 and CDR2 sequences are SGDLS and YYNGEE. The chain's CDR3 is CASIFSGSSPDTQYF. CDR3 coding DNA: TGTGCCAGCATCTTTAGTGGGTCCTCCCCAGATACGCAGTATTTT.

This clonotype was detected many times. This chain joins TRBV11-2 and TRBJ2-1, with D unresolved. The V end lost 4 bases, the J end lost 0 bases, and 10 bases lay between the germline ends. There are 15 residues in the CDR3. Germline V gene sequence: CDR1 SGHAT, CDR2 FQNNGV. Here the CDR3 DNA reads TGTGCCAGCAGCTCCATGGGAAACTCCTACAATGAGCAGTTCTTC. This codes for CASSSMGNSYNEQFF.

The chain joins TRBV6-2 or TRBV6-3 to TRBJ2-2; 8 bases align to TRBD1. The trim removed 5 bases at V and 6 bases at J, leaving 11 bases unmatched. The CDR3 is 16 residues long. Germline CDR1 and CDR2: MNHEY and SVGEGT. In DNA form, the CDR3 reads TGTGCCAGCAGTGTACCGGGACAGGTTTTTTCCGGGGAGCTGTTTTTT. The encoded protein is CASSVPGQVFSGELFF.

This clonotype was counted a few times. This rearrangement joins TRBV9 to TRBJ2-2; D might be TRBD1 or TRBD2, each matching 5 bases. The germline V gene encodes CDR1 SGDLS and CDR2 YYNGEE. CDR3 length: 14 residues. V was pared by 2 bases and J by 6 bases, with 11 bases between. This chain's CDR3 is CASSVSGPPGELFF. The DNA for the CDR3 is TGTGCCAGCAGCGTCTCGGGGCCCCCCGGGGAGCTGTTTTTT.

J is TRBJ2-7 and V is TRBV24-1; TRBD2 might be the D (6 bases). CDR3 size: 13 residues. Germline assignment: CDR1 KGHDR and CDR2 SFDVKD. V lost 3 bases, J lost 2 bases, and 7 bases lay in between. This CDR3 is CATSDGGTYEQYF. Here the CDR3 DNA reads TGTGCCACCAGTGATGGCGGGACCTACGAGCAGTACTTC.

The J gene is TRBJ2-7, the V gene TRBV28; 8 positions match TRBD2. The V segment lost 6 bases and the J segment 4 bases; nucleotides outside the gene matches: 11. CDR3 length equals 15 residues. The germline V gene encodes CDR1 MDHEN and CDR2 SYDVKM. The CDR3 spells CASSRPRTSSYEQYF. CDR3 nucleotide sequence: TGTGCCAGCAGCCGACCGAGGACTAGCAGTTACGAGCAGTACTTC.

The CDR3, as DNA: TGTGCCAGTAGTCCGGGGACAGGCCAGATCGGGCAGTACTTC. Protein: CASSPGTGQIGQYF. The V and J genes are TRBV19 and TRBJ2-7; TRBD1 agrees at 8 bases. The V and J ends lost 5 bases and 9 bases, in that order; junction bases with no gene match: 12. This CDR3 comprises 14 residues. Germline V CDR1 and CDR2: LNHDA, SQIVND (reference sequence).

On this clonotype itself: Just one base apart from a much larger clone, this may be a read error. This chain uses TRBV24-1 with TRBJ1-5; perhaps TRBD2 as D (6 bases). The end of the DNA is better explained by TRBJ2-3, so the J call may be wrong. Germline V gene data show CDR1 as KGHDR and CDR2 as SFDVKD. The CDR3 covers 15 residues. The CDR3 DNA is TGTGCCACCAGTGGGGCGGGACCCAGCAATCAGCCCCAGTATTTT. Translated: CATSGAGPSNQPQYF.

This clonotype was recorded a few times. V is TRBV19 and J is TRBJ2-1; perhaps TRBD2 as D (6 bases). Trimming left V 4 bases short and J 7 bases short, with 14 bases between. The germline V gene has CDR1 LNHDA and CDR2 SQIVND (reference sequence). This CDR3 contains 14 residues. The DNA for the CDR3 is TGTGCCAGTAGTAAGGGACTTACTCAAAATGAGCAGTTCTTC. This sequence encodes CASSKGLTQNEQFF.